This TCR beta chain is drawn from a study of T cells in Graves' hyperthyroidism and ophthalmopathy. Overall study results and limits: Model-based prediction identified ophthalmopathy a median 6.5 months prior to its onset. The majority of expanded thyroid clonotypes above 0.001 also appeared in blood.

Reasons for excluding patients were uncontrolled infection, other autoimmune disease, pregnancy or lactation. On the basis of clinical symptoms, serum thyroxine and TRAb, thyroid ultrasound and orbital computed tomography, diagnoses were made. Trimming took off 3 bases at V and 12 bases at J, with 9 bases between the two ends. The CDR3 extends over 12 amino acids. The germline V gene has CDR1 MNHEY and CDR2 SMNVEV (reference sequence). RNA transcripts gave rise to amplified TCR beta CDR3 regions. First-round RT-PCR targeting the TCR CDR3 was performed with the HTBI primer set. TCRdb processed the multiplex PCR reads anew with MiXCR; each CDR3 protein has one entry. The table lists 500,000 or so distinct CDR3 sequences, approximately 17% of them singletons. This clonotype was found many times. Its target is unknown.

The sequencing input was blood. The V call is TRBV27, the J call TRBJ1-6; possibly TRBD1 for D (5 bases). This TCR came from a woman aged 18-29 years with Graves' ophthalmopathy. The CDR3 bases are TGTGCCAGCAGTTTGAGGGGCGGACCCCTCCACTTT. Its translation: CASSLRGGPLHF.